This paragraph reports one T cell receptor beta chain. Antigen: not known. This entry belongs to a study of regulatory T cells in long-lasting Graves disease. Study information: Positive TSH receptor antibodies alongside over 5 years of antithyroid drugs were what marked Graves' disease as persistent. Points from the study as a whole: Accuracy was perhaps lowered by the small sample size. Whereas new patients shared roughly 910 public clonotypes, persistent patients shared more, at under 3,500.

The CDR3 loop spans 13 amino acids. Per the germline V gene, CDR1 is SQVTM and CDR2 is ANQGSEA. Trimming took off 5 bases at V and 2 bases at J, with 11 bases between the two ends. Time point defined: persistent/refractory GD, antithyroid drugs over 5 years with positive TRAb. Making the TCR library involved RNA that had been extracted from PBMCs. HTBI primers from iRepertoire and Arm-PCR of CDR3 regions yielded the TCR beta libraries. TCRdb processed the multiplex PCR reads anew with MiXCR; each CDR3 protein has one entry. The data hold about half a million distinct CDR3 sequences, with about 20% observed a single time.

This chain connects TRBV29-1 to TRBJ2-3; TRBD2 is a possible D gene (6 bases). This TCR was recovered from a female donor with Graves disease. The sequenced sample was peripheral blood mononuclear cells (PBMCs), obtained when the disease was refractory, from a patient treated with antithyroid drugs. CDR3 DNA sequence: TGCAGCGTTTTAAGGACTAACACAGATACGCAGTATTTT. Translation: CSVLRTNTDTQYF.